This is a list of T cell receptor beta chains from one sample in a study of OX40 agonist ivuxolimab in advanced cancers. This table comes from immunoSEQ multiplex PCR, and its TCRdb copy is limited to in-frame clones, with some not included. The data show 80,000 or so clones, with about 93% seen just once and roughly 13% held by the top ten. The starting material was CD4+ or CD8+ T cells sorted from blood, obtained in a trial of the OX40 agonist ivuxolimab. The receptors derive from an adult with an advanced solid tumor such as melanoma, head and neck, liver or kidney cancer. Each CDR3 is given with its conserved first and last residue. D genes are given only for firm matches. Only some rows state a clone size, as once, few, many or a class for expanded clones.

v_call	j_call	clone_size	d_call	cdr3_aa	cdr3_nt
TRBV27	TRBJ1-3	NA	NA	CASSLSGVGNTIYF	TGTGCCAGCAGTTTATCAGGGGTCGGAAACACCATATATTTT
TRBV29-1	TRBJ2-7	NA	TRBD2	CSVGGLAGNSYEQYF	TGCAGCGTCGGGGGACTAGCGGGGAACTCCTACGAGCAGTACTTC
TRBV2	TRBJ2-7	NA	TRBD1	CASSEPPGGPYEQYF	TGTGCCAGCAGTGAACCCCCAGGGGGTCCCTACGAGCAGTACTTC
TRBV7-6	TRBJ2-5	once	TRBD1	CASSPDRGKQTQYF	TGTGCCAGCAGCCCGGACAGGGGGAAACAGACCCAGTACTTC
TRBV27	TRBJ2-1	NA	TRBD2	CASSPPGAGGLNEQFF	TGTGCCAGCAGTCCCCCCGGTGCGGGAGGGCTCAATGAGCAGTTCTTC
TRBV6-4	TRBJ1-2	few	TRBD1	CASSPSTGVAYGYTF	TGTGCCAGCAGTCCATCGACAGGGGTGGCCTATGGCTACACCTTC
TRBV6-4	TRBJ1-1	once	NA	CASSEQATGTEAFF	TGTGCCAGCAGTGAGCAAGCGACGGGCACTGAAGCTTTCTTT
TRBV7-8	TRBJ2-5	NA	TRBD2	CASSSPSTWTSGMAETQYF	TGTGCCAGCAGCTCACCGTCCACCTGGACTAGCGGGATGGCAGAGACCCAGTACTTC
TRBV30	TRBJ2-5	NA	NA	CAWSLQVETQYF	TGTGCCTGGAGTCTACAGGTAGAGACCCAGTACTTC
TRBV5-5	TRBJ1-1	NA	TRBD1	CASSLWDSISEAFF	TGTGCCAGCAGCTTGTGGGACAGCATCTCTGAAGCTTTCTTT
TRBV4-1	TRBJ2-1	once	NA	CASSQDGVNEQFF	TGCGCCAGCAGCCAAGATGGCGTTAATGAGCAGTTCTTC
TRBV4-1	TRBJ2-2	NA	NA	CASSQSYDRTGELFF	TGCGCCAGCAGCCAGTCTTACGACCGGACCGGGGAGCTGTTTTTT
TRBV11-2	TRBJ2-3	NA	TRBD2	CASSLARGGRTDTQYF	TGTGCCAGCAGCTTAGCGCGGGGGGGCCGGACAGATACGCAGTATTTT
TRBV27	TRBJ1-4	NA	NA	CASSLGLPTKLFF	TGTGCCAGCAGTTTAGGCCTACCGACCAAACTGTTTTTT
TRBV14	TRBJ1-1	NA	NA	CASSRGNTEAFF	TGTGCCAGCAGCCGGGGGAACACTGAAGCTTTCTTT
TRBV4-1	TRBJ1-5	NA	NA	CASSQGNSNQPQHF	TGCGCCAGCAGCCAAGGGAATAGCAATCAGCCCCAGCATTTT
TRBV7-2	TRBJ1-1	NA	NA	CASSFDTEAFF	TGTGCCAGCAGCTTCGACACTGAAGCTTTCTTT
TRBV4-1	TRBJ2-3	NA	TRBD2	CASSPDSSGRVPDTQYF	TGCGCCAGCAGCCCAGACTCTAGCGGAAGGGTCCCAGATACGCAGTATTTT
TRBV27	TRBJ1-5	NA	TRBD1	CASSFFGDRGDQPQHF	TGTGCCAGCAGTTTCTTTGGCGACAGGGGCGATCAGCCCCAGCATTTT
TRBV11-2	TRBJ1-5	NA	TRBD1	CASSEDRGINQPQHF	TGTGCCAGCAGCGAGGACAGGGGAATCAATCAGCCCCAGCATTTT
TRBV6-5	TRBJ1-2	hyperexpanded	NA	CASSFTGNYGYTF	TGTGCCAGCAGTTTTACAGGGAACTATGGCTACACCTTC
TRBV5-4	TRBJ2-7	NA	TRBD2	CASSPSTSGYEQYF	TGTGCCAGCAGCCCGTCGACTAGCGGCTACGAGCAGTACTTC
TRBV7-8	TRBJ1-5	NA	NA	CASSLSPGANQPQHF	TGTGCCAGCAGCTTATCACCGGGAGCCAATCAGCCCCAGCATTTT
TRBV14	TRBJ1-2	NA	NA	CASSQDMDPGEGGYTF	TGTGCCAGCAGCCAAGATATGGACCCTGGTGAGGGTGGCTACACCTTC
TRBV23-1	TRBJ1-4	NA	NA	CARGEDINEKLFF	TGCGCCAGGGGGGAGGATATTAATGAAAAACTGTTTTTT
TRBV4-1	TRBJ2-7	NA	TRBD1	CASSRGQGAVYEQYF	TGCGCCAGCAGCCGAGGACAGGGGGCGGTGTACGAGCAGTACTTC
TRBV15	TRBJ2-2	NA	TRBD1	CATRGQGFTGELFF	TGTGCCACCAGAGGACAGGGGTTCACCGGGGAGCTGTTTTTT
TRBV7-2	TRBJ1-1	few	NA	CASGRDQPSLNTEAFF	TGTGCCAGCGGCAGGGACCAACCCTCCCTTAACACTGAAGCTTTCTTT
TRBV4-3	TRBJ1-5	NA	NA	CASSQDGGYQPQHF	TGCGCCAGCAGCCAAGATGGCGGCTATCAGCCCCAGCATTTT
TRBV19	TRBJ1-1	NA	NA	CASNPWGSGGTEAFF	TGTGCCAGTAACCCATGGGGCTCCGGAGGGACTGAAGCTTTCTTT
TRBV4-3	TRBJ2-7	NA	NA	CASSQGERSDEGIYEQYF	TGCGCCAGCAGCCAGGGTGAGAGATCGGATGAGGGGATCTACGAGCAGTACTTC
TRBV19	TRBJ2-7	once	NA	CASSSSQGSSYEQYF	TGTGCCAGTAGTTCCTCCCAGGGGAGCTCCTACGAGCAGTACTTC
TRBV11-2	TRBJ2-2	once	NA	CASSLGPNTGELFF	TGTGCCAGCAGCTTAGGGCCCAACACCGGGGAGCTGTTTTTT
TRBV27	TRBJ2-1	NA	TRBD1	CASSLEGDRGYNEQFF	TGTGCCAGCAGTTTAGAAGGGGACAGGGGCTACAATGAGCAGTTCTTC
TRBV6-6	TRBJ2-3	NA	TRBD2	CASSYSTSGGADTQYF	TGTGCCAGCAGTTACTCGACTAGCGGGGGCGCAGATACGCAGTATTTT
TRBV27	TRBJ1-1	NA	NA	CASSWGARGTEAFF	TGTGCCAGCAGTTGGGGGGCGAGGGGTACTGAAGCTTTCTTT
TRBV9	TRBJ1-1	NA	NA	CASSAGEQLNTEAFF	TGTGCCAGCAGCGCCGGGGAACAGTTGAACACTGAAGCTTTCTTT
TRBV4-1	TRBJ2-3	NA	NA	CASSLGRRTERDTQYF	TGCGCCAGCAGCCTCGGGCGGAGGACAGAGCGCGATACGCAGTATTTT
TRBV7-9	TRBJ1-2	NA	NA	CASSTSTDGYTF	TGTGCCAGCAGCACCTCGACAGATGGCTACACCTTC
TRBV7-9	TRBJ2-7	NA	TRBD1	CASRGTGAYEQYF	TGTGCCAGCAGGGGGACAGGGGCCTACGAGCAGTACTTC
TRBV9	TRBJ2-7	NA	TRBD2	CASSVGASGYEQYF	TGTGCCAGCAGCGTGGGGGCTAGCGGGTACGAGCAGTACTTC
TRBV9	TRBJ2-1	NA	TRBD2	CASSSRTSNEQFF	TGTGCCAGCAGCTCCCGGACTAGCAATGAGCAGTTCTTC
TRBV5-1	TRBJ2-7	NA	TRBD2	CASSLVGGALAGVYEQYF	TGCGCCAGCAGCTTGGTAGGAGGCGCTCTAGCGGGAGTCTACGAGCAGTACTTC
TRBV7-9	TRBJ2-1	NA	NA	CASSYPSSYNEQFF	TGTGCCAGCAGCTATCCGAGCTCCTACAATGAGCAGTTCTTC
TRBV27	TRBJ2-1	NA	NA	CASSLSISWNEQFF	TGTGCCAGCAGTTTATCGATTAGTTGGAATGAGCAGTTCTTC